A selection of T cell receptor beta chains follows, all from one sample in a study of OX40 agonist ivuxolimab in advanced cancers. Assay used: immunoSEQ multiplex PCR; TCRdb lists only in-frame clones, some missing. The data contain 55,000 to 60,000 clones, roughly four fifths of them singletons. The sequencing here drew on CD4+ or CD8+ T cells sorted from blood, taken in a trial of the OX40 agonist ivuxolimab. All receptors come from an adult with an advanced solid tumor such as melanoma, head and neck, liver or kidney cancer. CDR3s include the opening cysteine and the closing phenylalanine or tryptophan. Fields, in order: CDR3 length, J gene, clone size, V gene, D gene, CDR3 protein, CDR3 DNA. D genes are given only for firm matches. The listing skips clone size in some rows; elsewhere it reads once, few, many or a size class.

>12|TRBJ1-2|few|TRBV19|.
CASSLNNYGYTF
TGTGCCAGTAGTTTAAATAACTATGGCTACACCTTC
>15|TRBJ2-5|.|TRBV9|TRBD1
CASSVGTGLWETQYF
TGTGCCAGCAGCGTAGGGACAGGGCTTTGGGAGACCCAGTACTTC
>15|TRBJ1-2|.|TRBV10-1|TRBD1
CASSEYRDRFYGYTF
TGCGCCAGCAGTGAATACCGGGACAGGTTTTATGGCTACACCTTC
>15|TRBJ2-7|once|TRBV4-1|.
CASSATRRQGYEQYF
TGCGCCAGCAGCGCCACTAGACGACAAGGGTACGAGCAGTACTTC
>13|TRBJ2-7|.|TRBV2|.
CASRPTRSYEQYF
TGTGCCAGCAGGCCCACTAGATCCTACGAGCAGTACTTC
>11|TRBJ2-7|.|TRBV29-1|.
CSALLAYEQYF
TGCAGCGCCCTACTGGCTTACGAGCAGTACTTC
>12|TRBJ2-7|.|TRBV29-1|TRBD1
CSARQGADEQYF
TGCAGCGCCAGACAGGGGGCAGACGAGCAGTACTTC
>15|TRBJ1-2|.|TRBV5-1|TRBD1
CASSLGQGVDYGYTF
TGCGCCAGCAGCTTGGGGCAGGGGGTAGACTATGGCTACACCTTC
>14|TRBJ2-3|.|TRBV5-1|.
CASTGAVNTDTQYF
TGCGCCAGCACCGGGGCCGTGAACACAGATACGCAGTATTTT
>15|TRBJ2-4|once|TRBV6-1|TRBD2
CASSDTRGGWNIQYF
TGTGCCAGCAGTGACACGCGGGGGGGCTGGAACATTCAGTACTTC
>19|TRBJ2-1|once|TRBV6-1|TRBD2
CASSDPLAGGIGYKIEQFF
TGTGCCAGCAGTGACCCCCTAGCGGGGGGTATTGGGTACAAGATTGAGCAGTTCTTC
>15|TRBJ2-3|.|TRBV5-1|TRBD1
CASSQQGVGTDTQYF
TGCGCCAGCAGCCAACAGGGGGTGGGCACAGATACGCAGTATTTT
>14|TRBJ2-3|many|TRBV7-9|.
CASSLVGLGDTQYF
TGTGCCAGCAGCTTAGTCGGGCTGGGAGATACGCAGTATTTT
>14|TRBJ1-5|.|TRBV2|TRBD1
CASTWTGGNQPQHF
TGTGCCAGCACCTGGACAGGGGGGAATCAGCCCCAGCATTTT
>15|TRBJ2-7|.|TRBV11-1|TRBD2
CASSYGTSGKYEQYF
TGTGCCAGCAGCTACGGGACTAGCGGGAAATACGAGCAGTACTTC
>16|TRBJ2-3|.|TRBV7-9|.
CASSRRTIASTDTQYF
TGTGCCAGCAGCCGCAGGACTATAGCTAGCACAGATACGCAGTATTTT
>16|TRBJ2-5|few|TRBV6-6|.
CASSYHRDTRKGTQYF
TGTGCCAGCAGTTACCACCGGGACACCCGTAAGGGGACCCAGTACTTC
>14|TRBJ2-7|once|TRBV5-1|TRBD1
CASSLGDRVSEQYF
TGCGCCAGCAGCTTGGGGGACAGGGTGAGCGAGCAGTACTTC